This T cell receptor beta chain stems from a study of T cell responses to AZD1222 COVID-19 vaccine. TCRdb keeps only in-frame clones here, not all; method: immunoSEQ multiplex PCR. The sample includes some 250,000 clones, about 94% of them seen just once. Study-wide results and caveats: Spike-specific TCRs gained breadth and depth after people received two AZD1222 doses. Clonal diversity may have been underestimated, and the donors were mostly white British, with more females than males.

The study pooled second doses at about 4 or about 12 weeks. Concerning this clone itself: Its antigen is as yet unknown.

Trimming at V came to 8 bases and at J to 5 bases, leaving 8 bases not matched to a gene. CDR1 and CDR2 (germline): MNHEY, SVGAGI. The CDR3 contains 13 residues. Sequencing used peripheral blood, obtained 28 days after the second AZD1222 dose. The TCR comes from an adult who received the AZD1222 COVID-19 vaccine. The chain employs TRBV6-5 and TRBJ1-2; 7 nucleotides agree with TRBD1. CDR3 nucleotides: TGTGCCAGCTCGGGGGACAGCTATTATGGCTACACCTTC. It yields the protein CASSGDSYYGYTF.